The 27 T cell receptor beta chains below were found in one sample sequenced in a study of Graves' ophthalmopathy and Graves' hyperthyroidism. Amplifying from RNA transcripts, the study obtained TCR beta CDR3 regions. The library came from an HTBI-primed first-round RT-PCR and a second-round multiplex PCR. TCRdb reanalysed the multiplex PCR reads using MiXCR and keeps one entry per CDR3 protein. The data show roughly 1.1 million distinct CDR3 sequences, about 36% seen once. Sequencing input: peripheral blood or thyroid tissue (not recorded which). The source of these receptors is an adult man with Graves' hyperthyroidism.

There are many counts of this clonotype. The chain recombines TRBV12-3 or TRBV12-4 with TRBJ1-2; possibly TRBD1 for D (5 bases). The CDR3 runs to 12 residues. With 8 bases removed from V and 5 bases from J, the gap between germline ends came to 12 bases. CDR3 in amino acids: CASRGAAYGYTF. The CDR3 bases are TGTGCCAGCCGAGGGGCCGCTTATGGCTACACCTTC.

This clonotype was seen just once. V usage is TRBV11-2 and J usage is TRBJ1-2, with D uncertain. Germline CDR1 and CDR2: SGHAT and FQNNGV. The CDR3 is made up of 15 amino acids. V was trimmed by 2 bases and J by 2 bases, leaving 12 bases between them. The CDR3 nucleotides are TGTGCCAGCAGCTTAATAGGACTTCCAAACTATGGCTACACCTTC. Residues: CASSLIGLPNYGYTF.

This clonotype showed up many times. The V call is TRBV7-2, the J call TRBJ2-2; D is uncertain. The CDR3 consists of 12 residues. The V and J ends lost 5 bases and 8 bases respectively, with 9 bases between them. Looked up from germline, CDR1 is SGHTA and CDR2 is FQGNSA. CDR3 nucleotides: TGTGCCAGCAGCCTTCTTCTGGGGGAGCTGTTTTTT. Translating gives CASSLLLGELFF.

In regard to this clonotype: A much more abundant neighbour one base away suggests this may be a read error. This rearrangement joins TRBV11-1 to TRBJ2-7, with 7 bases that match TRBD2. V was clipped by 4 bases and J by 3 bases; unmatched bases: 12. This CDR3 has 16 amino acids. CDR1 SGHAT and CDR2 FQDESV come from the germline V gene (reference sequence). The CDR3 sequence: CASSSPSGASGYEQYF. CDR3 sequence (DNA): TGTGCCAGCAGCTCCCCGAGTGGGGCTAGCGGCTACGAGCAGTACTTC.

This clonotype was recorded many times. V is TRBV2 and J is TRBJ2-7; 8 positions agree with TRBD1. The CDR3 covers 13 residues. J lost 7 bases, V lost 4 bases, and 6 bases had no gene match. Germline V gene lookup returns CDR1 SNHLY and CDR2 FYNNEI. In DNA, the CDR3 is TGTGCCAGCAGTGGGCAGGGGGCCTGGGAGCAGTACTTC. Translating it yields CASSGQGAWEQYF.

The rearrangement uses TRBV9 and TRBJ2-5; 9 nucleotides line up with TRBD2. CDR3 length: 16 amino acids. V was pared by 4 bases and J by 5 bases, with 12 bases of the junction left unmatched. Germline V gene lookup returns CDR1 SGDLS and CDR2 YYNGEE. As DNA, the CDR3 is TGTGCCAGCAGCCCGCTTCAAGCGGGAGGTTCCGAGACCCAGTACTTC. It is translated as CASSPLQAGGSETQYF.

The V and J genes are TRBV12-3 or TRBV12-4 and TRBJ1-5; D is unresolved. The ends were cut back, 7 bases at V and 9 bases at J, with 13 bases in the middle. The CDR3 spans 12 residues. CDR3 in DNA: TGTGCCAGCAACAAACCTGGCACGCCCCAGCATTTT. Protein sequence: CASNKPGTPQHF.

The chain has TRBV25-1 and TRBJ1-3; D perhaps matches TRBD1 (5 bases). Germline assignment: CDR1 MGHDK and CDR2 SYGVNS. The length of the CDR3 is 15 residues. V was pared by 6 bases and J by 0 bases, with 12 bases between. Here the CDR3 reads CASSGGGISGNTIYF. The CDR3 region has the DNA TGTGCCAGCAGCGGGGGGGGAATCTCTGGAAACACCATATATTTT.

The chain employs TRBV6-5 and TRBJ2-5; 15 nucleotides line up with TRBD2. Germline CDR1 and CDR2: MNHEY and SVGAGI. Trimming at V came to 5 bases and at J to 5 bases, leaving 6 bases not matched to a gene. The CDR3 runs to 16 residues. The CDR3 protein is CASSQGLAGGAETQYF. In nucleotides, the CDR3 is TGTGCCAGCAGTCAGGGACTAGCGGGAGGAGCGGAGACCCAGTACTTC.

Concerning this clonotype itself: One junction end disagrees with the germline gene, perhaps due to a read error. The genes are TRBV7-9 and TRBJ2-5; 8 nucleotides match TRBD1. The CDR3 sequence is 10 residues long. Germline V lookup: CDR1 SEHNR, CDR2 FQNEAQ (reference sequence). This chain's CDR3 is CASSLTTGGF. The CDR3 region has the DNA TGTGCCAGCAGCTTAACTACAGGGGGCTTC.

Points on this clonotype: A much larger clone lies a single base off, so this may be a read error. V gene TRBV19 combines with J gene TRBJ2-5; 10 nucleotides match TRBD2. Germline CDR1 LNHDA, CDR2 SQIVND (reference sequence). CDR3 length: 14 amino acids. As DNA, the CDR3 is TGTGCCGGTAGTAACCAGCGGGAGGGAGAGACCCAGTACTTC. Its protein is CAGSNQREGETQYF.

This clonotype appeared many times. The CDR3 is CASSPTGMGGYTF. The DNA of the CDR3 is TGTGCCAGCAGCCCAACAGGGATGGGTGGCTACACCTTC. The genes are TRBV7-2 and TRBJ1-2, with a tentative D call TRBD1 (6 bases). The CDR3 is 13 residues long. The ends were cut back, 5 bases at V and 7 bases at J, with 14 bases in the middle. CDR1 is SGHTA, CDR2 FQGNSA, per germline. The full variable domain, in which reference TRBV7-2 and TRBJ1-2 provide the parts outside the CDR3, is GAGVSQSPSNKVTEKGKDVELRCDPISGHTALYWYRQSLGQGLEFLIYFQGNSAPDKSGLPSDRFSAERTGGSVSTLTIQRTQQEDSAVYLCASSPTGMGGYTFGSGTRLTVV.

This clonotype was found a few times. The V and J genes are TRBV19 and TRBJ1-5; 8 bases line up with TRBD1. Looked up from germline, CDR1 is LNHDA and CDR2 is SQIVND (reference sequence). Unmatched junction bases numbered 10, after V lost 0 bases and J lost 0 bases. The CDR3 has 19 amino acids. CDR3 loop: CASSIDAGGRIISNQPQHF. As DNA, the CDR3 is TGTGCCAGTAGTATAGATGCAGGGGGCAGGATAATTAGCAATCAGCCCCAGCATTTT.

Only a few counts were recorded for this clonotype. The CDR3 does not close with the conserved phenylalanine or tryptophan, likely indicating a read error. The DNA is omitted, as the CDR3 cannot be located on it reliably, and the CDR3 follows TCRdb's listing. The CDR3 protein is CASSGADFY. The chain employs TRBV25-1 and TRBJ1-1. The germline V gene encodes CDR1 MGHDK and CDR2 SYGVNS. A total of 9 residues make up the CDR3, ends included.

This chain links TRBV2 with TRBJ1-4; weak D call: TRBD1 (6 bases). The CDR3 length is 11 residues. V gave up 4 bases and J gave up 13 bases, with 10 bases separating them. Germline lookup yields CDR1 SNHLY and CDR2 FYNNEI. The CDR3 DNA follows: TGTGCCAGCAGTGGGGACATCGGACTGTTTTTT. As protein: CASSGDIGLFF.

The V gene is TRBV12-3 or TRBV12-4, the J gene TRBJ2-7, with 11 bases matching TRBD2. The J segment lost 5 bases and the V segment lost 5 bases, leaving 8 bases of the junction unmatched. This CDR3 contains 15 residues. CDR3: CASSVSGRAKDEQYF. CDR3 in DNA: TGTGCCAGCAGTGTTAGCGGGAGGGCCAAGGACGAGCAGTACTTC.

For this clonotype: The junction shows a germline mismatch at one end, possibly a read error. J is TRBJ1-2 and V is TRBV7-9; D gene unclear. There are 13 residues in the CDR3. CDR1 and CDR2 (germline): SEHNR, FQNEAQ (reference sequence). In nucleotides, the CDR3 is TGTGCCATCAGCCTTGGTTGGGATGATGGCTACACCTTC. Translation gives CAISLGWDDGYTF.

This clonotype was counted at least ten times. CDR3 loop: CASSLVGTANTEAFF. CDR3 coding DNA: TGTGCCAGCAGCTTAGTTGGGACCGCGAACACTGAAGCTTTCTTT. V and J are TRBV7-9 and TRBJ1-1; a possible D gene is TRBD1 (5 bases). V was shortened by 1 base and J by 1 base, with 10 bases between the two germline ends. Germline V gives CDR1 SEHNR, CDR2 FQNEAQ (reference sequence). The CDR3 covers 15 residues.

This clonotype showed up many times. The V and J genes are TRBV7-2 and TRBJ2-7; TRBD2 agrees at 12 bases. The V segment lost 0 bases and the J segment 3 bases; nucleotides outside the gene matches: 0. CDR1 is SGHTA and CDR2 is FQGNSA in the germline V gene. The CDR3 runs 15 residues. The CDR3 DNA is TGTGCCAGCAGCTTAGCGGGACTAGCGGGCTACGAGCAGTACTTC. Translated: CASSLAGLAGYEQYF.

The J gene is TRBJ2-7, the V gene TRBV7-4, with a weak D call TRBD1 (6 bases). Per the germline V gene, CDR1 is SGHVT and CDR2 is SQSDAQ. This CDR3 has 15 residues. V lost 9 bases, J lost 7 bases, and 25 bases lay in between. In DNA form, the CDR3 reads TGTGCCAGGCTCCCTACCTGTAGACTACAGGGAGAGCAGTACTTC. Its translation: CARLPTCRLQGEQYF.

The genes are TRBV4-3 and TRBJ2-2, with D hard to call. Between the trimmed V and J ends, which lost 0 bases and 1 base, there was a span of 12 bases. The germline CDR1 and CDR2 sequences are LGHNA and YSLEER. The CDR3 totals 17 residues. In DNA, the CDR3 is TGCGCCAGCAGCCAAGATCGCCCGACCCAGAACACCGGGGAGCTGTTTTTT. Protein sequence: CASSQDRPTQNTGELFF.

This chain links TRBV29-1 with TRBJ2-5, with TRBD1 matching 9 bases. There are 13 residues in the CDR3. V shed 4 bases and J 7 bases; nucleotides not matched to a gene: 7. The germline V gene encodes CDR1 SQVTM and CDR2 ANQGSEA. The CDR3 region has the DNA TGCAGCGTTGGGGGACAGGGTTTAAGGACCCAGTACTTC. Translation gives CSVGGQGLRTQYF.

The rearrangement joins TRBV20-1 to TRBJ1-1; 9 nucleotides agree with TRBD1. The CDR3 spans 13 residues. V lost 6 bases and J lost 10; bases outside the gene matches: 12. CDR1 and CDR2 from the germline V gene are DFQATT and SNEGSKA (reference sequence). DNA for the CDR3: TGCAGTGCCGAAGACCGGGACAGGGAGTCAGCTTTCTTT. Protein product: CSAEDRDRESAFF.

This clonotype has more than one count but fewer than ten. The V and J genes are TRBV19 and TRBJ2-2; possible D gene TRBD1, 6 bases. This CDR3 comprises 13 residues. The V end was cut by 5 bases, the J end by 7 bases, with 11 bases between. CDR1 is LNHDA and CDR2 is SQIVND in the germline V gene (reference sequence). CDR3 bases: TGTGCCAGTAGTTTGGGGGCCCACGGGGAGCTGTTTTTT. This sequence encodes CASSLGAHGELFF. Filled out from reference TRBV19 and TRBJ2-2, the complete variable domain reads DGGITQSPKYLFRKEGQNVTLSCEQNLNHDAMYWYRQDPGQGLRLIYYSQIVNDFQKGDIAEGYSVSREKKESFPLTVTSAQKNPTAFYLCASSLGAHGELFFGEGSRLTVL.

The chain recombines TRBV19 with TRBJ1-1; tentative D call: TRBD1 (5 bases). CDR1 LNHDA and CDR2 SQIVND come from the germline V gene (reference sequence). V lost 9 bases to trimming and J lost 3 bases, with 26 bases between them. The CDR3 runs to 17 residues. The CDR3 bases are TGTGCCAGCAGTTACGTGGCAGGGAAGTCTCACGACACTGAAGCTTTCTTT. The encoded protein is CASSYVAGKSHDTEAFF.

This clonotype was recorded many times. V usage is TRBV9 and J usage is TRBJ1-2, with D perhaps TRBD1 (5 bases). CDR1 is SGDLS, CDR2 YYNGEE, per germline. This CDR3 comprises 15 residues. Trimming cost V 3 bases and J 0 bases, with 12 bases left between them. CDR3 DNA sequence: TGTGCCAGCAGCGACCAGGGTTCTACTAACTATGGCTACACCTTC. Its translation: CASSDQGSTNYGYTF.

About this clonotype itself: A much larger clone is a single base away; this may be a read error. The chain recombines TRBV14 with TRBJ2-7, with 13 bases fitting TRBD2. Germline CDR1 and CDR2: SGHDN and FVKESK. The length of the CDR3 is 17 residues. The CDR3 coding sequence is TGTGCCAGCAGCCTGGGACTAGCGGGGCAATCCTCCCACGAGCAGTACTTC. It encodes CASSLGLAGQSSHEQYF.